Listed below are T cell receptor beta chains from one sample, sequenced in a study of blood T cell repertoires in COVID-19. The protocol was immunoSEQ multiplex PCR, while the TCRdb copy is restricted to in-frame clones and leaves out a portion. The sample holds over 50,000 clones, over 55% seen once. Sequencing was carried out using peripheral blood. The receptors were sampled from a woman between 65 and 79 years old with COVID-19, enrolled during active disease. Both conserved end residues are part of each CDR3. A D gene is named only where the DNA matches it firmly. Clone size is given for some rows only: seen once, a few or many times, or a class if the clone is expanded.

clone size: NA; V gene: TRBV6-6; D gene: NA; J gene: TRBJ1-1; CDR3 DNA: TGTGCCAGCAGCTCCATTCTTAAGGGGATGGACACTGAAGCTTTCTTT; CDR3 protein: CASSSILKGMDTEAFF
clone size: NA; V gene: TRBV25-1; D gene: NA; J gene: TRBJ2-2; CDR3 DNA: TGTGCCAGCAGTGATTGGACACAGACCGGGGAGCTGTTTTTT; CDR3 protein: CASSDWTQTGELFF
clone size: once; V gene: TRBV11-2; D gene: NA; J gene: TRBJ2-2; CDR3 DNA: TGTGCCAGCAGCGTCCCTCCGGGGCTAGGGGGGGCCGGGGAGCTGTTTTTT; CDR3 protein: CASSVPPGLGGAGELFF
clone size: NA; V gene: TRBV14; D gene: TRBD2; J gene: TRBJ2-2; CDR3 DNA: TGTGCCAGCAGCCGGAGACTAGCCGGAACCGGGGAGCTGTTTTTT; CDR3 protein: CASSRRLAGTGELFF
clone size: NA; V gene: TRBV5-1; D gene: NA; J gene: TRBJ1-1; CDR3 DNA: TGCGCCAGCAGCTTGGTCGACAGGTACGCTGAAGCTTTCTTT; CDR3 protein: CASSLVDRYAEAFF
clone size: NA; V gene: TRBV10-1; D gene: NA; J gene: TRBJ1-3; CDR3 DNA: TGCGCCAGCAGTGAGTGGGGGGCTGGAAACACCATATATTTT; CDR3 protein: CASSEWGAGNTIYF
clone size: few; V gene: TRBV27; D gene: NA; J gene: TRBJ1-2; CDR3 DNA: TGTGCCAGCAGTTTATCAGGACTTACTAACTATGGCTACACCTTC; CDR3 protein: CASSLSGLTNYGYTF
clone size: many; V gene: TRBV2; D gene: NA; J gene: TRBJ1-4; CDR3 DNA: TGTGCCAGCAACTCAAGGGGAGGGGATGAAAAACTGTTTTTT; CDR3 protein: CASNSRGGDEKLFF
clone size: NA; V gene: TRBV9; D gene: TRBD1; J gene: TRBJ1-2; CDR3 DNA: TGTGCCAGCAGCCCCGGGGGACAGGCCTATGGCGGCTACACCTTC; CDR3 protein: CASSPGGQAYGGYTF
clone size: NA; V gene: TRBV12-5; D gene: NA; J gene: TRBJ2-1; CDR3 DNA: TGTGCTGAGGGCCGGGGAAATGAGCAGTTCTTC; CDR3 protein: CAEGRGNEQFF
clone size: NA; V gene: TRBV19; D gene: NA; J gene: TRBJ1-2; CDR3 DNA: TGTGCCAGTAGTAGCCAGCGGGGAACCTCGTATGGCTACACCTTC; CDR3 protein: CASSSQRGTSYGYTF
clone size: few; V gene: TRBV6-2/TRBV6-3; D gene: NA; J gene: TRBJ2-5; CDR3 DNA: TGTGCCAGCAGTCCCAGACCGGGTTTAGGTACCCAAGAGACCCAGTACTTC; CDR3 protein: CASSPRPGLGTQETQYF
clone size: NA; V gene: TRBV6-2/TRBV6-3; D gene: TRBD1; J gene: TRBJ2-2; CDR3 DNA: TGTGCCAGCAGTTCGACAGGGATGAACACCGGGGAGCTGTTTTTT; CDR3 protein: CASSSTGMNTGELFF
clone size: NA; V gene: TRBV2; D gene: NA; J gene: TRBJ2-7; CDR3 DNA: TGTGCCAGCAGTGAAGGCAGGGGAGGGTACGAGCAGTACTTC; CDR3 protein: CASSEGRGGYEQYF
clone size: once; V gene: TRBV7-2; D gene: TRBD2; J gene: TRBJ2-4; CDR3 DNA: TGTGCCAGCAGCTCTCGCGGGGGGACCTCTGCCAACATTCAGTACTTC; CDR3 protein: CASSSRGGTSANIQYF